The TCR beta chain under discussion was sequenced for a study of radiotherapy plus CTLA-4 blockade in lung cancer. About the research overall: Roughly 17% of enrolled patients responded objectively, and around 30% had disease control.

Findings of the study overall: Blood TCR clones of tumor origin expanded after radiotherapy plus ipilimumab.

About this clone: Antigen unknown.

Focal radiation plus CTLA-4 blockade with ipilimumab was administered to patients who had chemo-refractory metastatic non-small-cell lung cancer. The assay was immunoSEQ multiplex PCR, and TCRdb's table has in-frame clones only and misses some. The table records fewer than 100,000 clones, roughly four fifths of them present only once. Germline V gene data show CDR1 as SGHTA and CDR2 as FQGNSA. This CDR3 has 12 residues. The V end lost 2 bases, the J end lost 4 bases, and 3 bases lay between the germline ends. This receptor was obtained from a human donor with non-small cell lung cancer who had stable disease on radiotherapy plus ipilimumab. The V call is TRBV7-2, the J call TRBJ1-5; D not certain. The sequencing used peripheral blood, collected from a patient treated with radiotherapy plus ipilimumab. The DNA for the CDR3 is TGTGCCAGCAGCTTATTTAATCAGCCCCAGCATTTT. This translates into CASSLFNQPQHF. Complete variable domain (other parts from reference TRBV7-2 and TRBJ1-5): GAGVSQSPSNKVTEKGKDVELRCDPISGHTALYWYRQSLGQGLEFLIYFQGNSAPDKSGLPSDRFSAERTGGSVSTLTIQRTQQEDSAVYLCASSLFNQPQHFGDGTRLSIL.